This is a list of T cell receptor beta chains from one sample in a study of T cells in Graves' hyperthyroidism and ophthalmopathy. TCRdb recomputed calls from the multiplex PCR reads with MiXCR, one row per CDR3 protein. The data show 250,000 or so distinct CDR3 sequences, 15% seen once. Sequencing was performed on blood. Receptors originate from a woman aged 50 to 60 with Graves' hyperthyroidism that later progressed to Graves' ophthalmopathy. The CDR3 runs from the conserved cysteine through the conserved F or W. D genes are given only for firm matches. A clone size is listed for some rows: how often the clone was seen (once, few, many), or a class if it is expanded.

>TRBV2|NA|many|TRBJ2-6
CASTAERAGANVLTF
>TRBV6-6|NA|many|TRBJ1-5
CASSTRRFNQPQHF
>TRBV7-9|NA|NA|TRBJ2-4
CASSSIENIQYF
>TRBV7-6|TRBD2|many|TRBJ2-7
CASSSGTTIEEQYF
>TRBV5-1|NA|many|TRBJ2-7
CASSLEAGRINYEQYF
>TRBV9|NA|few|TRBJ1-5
CASSEWGGQPQHF
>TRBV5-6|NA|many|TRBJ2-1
CASSFFIRALINEQFF
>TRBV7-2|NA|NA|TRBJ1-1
CASSLERGARQTAFF
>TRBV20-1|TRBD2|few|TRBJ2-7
CSARGGAGGTYEQYF
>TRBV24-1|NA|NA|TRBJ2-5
CATSDPSGETQYF
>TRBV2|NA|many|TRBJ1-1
CASSEGQGSEAFF
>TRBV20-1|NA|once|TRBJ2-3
CSARGGASSTDTQYF
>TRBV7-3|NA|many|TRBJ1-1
CASSLTVNTEAFF
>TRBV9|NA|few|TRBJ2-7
CASSVVPGAYEQYF
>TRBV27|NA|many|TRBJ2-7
CASSLSRGPSYEQYF
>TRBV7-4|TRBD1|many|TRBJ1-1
CASSSLTARQGNTEAFF
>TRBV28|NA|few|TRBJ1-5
CASSATLGKPQHF
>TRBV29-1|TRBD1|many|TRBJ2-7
CSVLTGGTLGEQYF
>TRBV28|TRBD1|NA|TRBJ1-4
CASSLQGVPEKLFF
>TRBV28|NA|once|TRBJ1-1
CASSLSGFDGTEAFF
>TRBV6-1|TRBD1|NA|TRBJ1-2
CASSPTGETYGYTF
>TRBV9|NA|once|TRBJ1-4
CASSAGGRGEKLFF
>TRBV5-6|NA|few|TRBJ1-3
CASSLIYSLGNTIYF
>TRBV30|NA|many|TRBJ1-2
CAWSVRGGYTF